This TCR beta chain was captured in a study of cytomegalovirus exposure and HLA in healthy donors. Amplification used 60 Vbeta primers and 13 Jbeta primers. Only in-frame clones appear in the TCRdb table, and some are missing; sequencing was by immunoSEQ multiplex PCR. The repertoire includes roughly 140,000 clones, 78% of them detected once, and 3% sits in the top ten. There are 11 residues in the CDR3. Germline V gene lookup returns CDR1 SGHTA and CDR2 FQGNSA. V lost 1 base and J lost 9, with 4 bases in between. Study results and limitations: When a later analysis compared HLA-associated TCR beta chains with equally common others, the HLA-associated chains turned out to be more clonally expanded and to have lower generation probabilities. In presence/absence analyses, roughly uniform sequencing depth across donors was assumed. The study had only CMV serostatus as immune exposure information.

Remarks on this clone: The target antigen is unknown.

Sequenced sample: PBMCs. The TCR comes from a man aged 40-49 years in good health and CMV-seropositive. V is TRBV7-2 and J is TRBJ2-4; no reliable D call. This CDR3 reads CASSLGGIQYF. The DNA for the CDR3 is TGTGCCAGCAGCTTAGGCGGCATTCAGTACTTC.